This TCR beta chain was obtained from a study of cytomegalovirus exposure and HLA in healthy donors. Study-level findings and limits: Previously analyzed data showed that most TCR beta V segments were productive at a frequency of about 87% or about 30%.

As concerns this clone: Antigen: not known.

The study ran its PCR with 60 Vbeta and 13 Jbeta primers. Libraries were prepared by immunoSEQ multiplex PCR; TCRdb keeps only in-frame clonotypes and omits some of them. The sample lists about 95,000 clones; 82% were seen once. In germline, CDR1 is SGHRS, CDR2 YFSETQ. The CDR3 runs to 14 residues. The junction had 9 bases not matched to a gene; V was cut back by 4 bases and J by 5 bases. This chain connects TRBV5-1 to TRBJ2-7, with 7 nucleotides matching TRBD1. The sequence was obtained from a man aged 30 to 39 in good health and CMV-seropositive. The sequencing sample was made of PBMCs. The CDR3 region is CASSNRGRFDEQYF. In nucleotides, the CDR3 is TGCGCCAGCAGCAACAGGGGTAGGTTCGACGAGCAGTACTTC.